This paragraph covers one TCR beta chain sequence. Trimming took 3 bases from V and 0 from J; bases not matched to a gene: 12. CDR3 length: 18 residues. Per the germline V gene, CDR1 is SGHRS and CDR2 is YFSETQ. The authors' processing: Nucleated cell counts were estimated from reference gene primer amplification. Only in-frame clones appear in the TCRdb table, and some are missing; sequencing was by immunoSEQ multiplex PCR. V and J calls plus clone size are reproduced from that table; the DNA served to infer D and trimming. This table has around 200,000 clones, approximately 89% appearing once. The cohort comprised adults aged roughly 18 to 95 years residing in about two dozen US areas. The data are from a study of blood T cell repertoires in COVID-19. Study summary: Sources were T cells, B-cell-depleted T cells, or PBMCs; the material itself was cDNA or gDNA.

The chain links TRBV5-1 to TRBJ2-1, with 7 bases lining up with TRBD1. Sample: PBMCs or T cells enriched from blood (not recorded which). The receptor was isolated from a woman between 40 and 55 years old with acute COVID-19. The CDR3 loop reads CASSYARGGSSSYNEQFF. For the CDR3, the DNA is TGCGCCAGCAGCTACGCAAGAGGGGGCTCAAGCTCCTACAATGAGCAGTTCTTC. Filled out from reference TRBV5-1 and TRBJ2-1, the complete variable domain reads KAGVTQTPRYLIKTRGQQVTLSCSPISGHRSVSWYQQTPGQGLQFLFEYFSETQRNKGNFPGRFSGRQFSNSRSEMNVSTLELGDSALYLCASSYARGGSSSYNEQFFGPGTRLTVL.